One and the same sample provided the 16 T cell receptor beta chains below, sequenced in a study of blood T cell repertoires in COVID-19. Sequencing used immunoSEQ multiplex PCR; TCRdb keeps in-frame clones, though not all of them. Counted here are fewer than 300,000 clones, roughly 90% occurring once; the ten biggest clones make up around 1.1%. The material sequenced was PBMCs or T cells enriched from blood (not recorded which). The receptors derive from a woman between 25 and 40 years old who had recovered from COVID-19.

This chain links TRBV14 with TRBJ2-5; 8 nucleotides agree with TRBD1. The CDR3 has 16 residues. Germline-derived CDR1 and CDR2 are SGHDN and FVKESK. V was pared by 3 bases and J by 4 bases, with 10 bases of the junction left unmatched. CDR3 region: CASSHKFAGTGETQYF. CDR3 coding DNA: TGTGCCAGCAGCCACAAGTTCGCGGGGACAGGAGAGACCCAGTACTTC.

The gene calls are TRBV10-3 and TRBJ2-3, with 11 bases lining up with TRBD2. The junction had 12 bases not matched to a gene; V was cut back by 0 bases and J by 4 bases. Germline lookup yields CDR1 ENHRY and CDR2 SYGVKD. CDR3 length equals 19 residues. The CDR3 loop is CAISESIVAGGPISDTQYF. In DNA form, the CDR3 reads TGTGCCATCAGTGAGTCGATTGTAGCGGGAGGGCCAATTTCAGATACGCAGTATTTT.

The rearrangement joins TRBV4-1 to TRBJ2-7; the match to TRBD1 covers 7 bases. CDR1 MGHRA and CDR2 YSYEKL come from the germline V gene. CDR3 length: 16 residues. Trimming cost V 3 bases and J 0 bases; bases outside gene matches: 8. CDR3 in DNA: TGCGCCAGCAGCCATCTAGGTAACAGGGGCTCCTACGAGCAGTACTTC. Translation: CASSHLGNRGSYEQYF.

The CDR3 region has the DNA TGTGCCAGTAGTATCGAGAGGGAGCAGTTCTTC. Protein product: CASSIEREQFF. The chain uses TRBV19 and TRBJ2-1; D remains ambiguous. Between the trimmed V and J ends, which lost 3 bases and 10 bases, there was a span of 7 bases. The V gene's germline CDR1 is LNHDA and CDR2 SQIVND (reference sequence). CDR3 size: 11 residues.

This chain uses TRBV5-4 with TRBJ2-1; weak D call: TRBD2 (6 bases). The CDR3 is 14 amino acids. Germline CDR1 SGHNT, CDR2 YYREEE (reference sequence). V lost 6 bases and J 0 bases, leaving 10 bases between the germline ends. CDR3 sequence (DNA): TGTGCCAGCACCCGGGAGCGCTCCTACAATGAGCAGTTCTTC. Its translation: CASTRERSYNEQFF.

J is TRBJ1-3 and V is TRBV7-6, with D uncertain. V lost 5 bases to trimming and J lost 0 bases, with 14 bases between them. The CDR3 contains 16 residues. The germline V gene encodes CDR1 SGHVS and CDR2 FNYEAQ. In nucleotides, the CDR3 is TGTGCCAGCAGCCCCCGGGTCCCAAGCTCTGGAAACACCATATATTTT. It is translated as CASSPRVPSSGNTIYF. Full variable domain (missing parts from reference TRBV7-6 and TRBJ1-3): GAGVSQSPRYKVTKRGQDVALRCDPISGHVSLYWYRQALGQGPEFLTYFNYEAQQDKSGLPNDRFSAERPEGSISTLTIQRTEQRDSAMYRCASSPRVPSSGNTIYFGEGSWLTVV.

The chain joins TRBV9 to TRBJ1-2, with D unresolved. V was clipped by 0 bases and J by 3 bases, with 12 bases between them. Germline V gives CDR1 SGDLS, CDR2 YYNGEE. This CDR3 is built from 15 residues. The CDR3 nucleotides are TGTGCCAGCAGCGTAGACCCCACGGACTACTATGGCTACACCTTC. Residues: CASSVDPTDYYGYTF.

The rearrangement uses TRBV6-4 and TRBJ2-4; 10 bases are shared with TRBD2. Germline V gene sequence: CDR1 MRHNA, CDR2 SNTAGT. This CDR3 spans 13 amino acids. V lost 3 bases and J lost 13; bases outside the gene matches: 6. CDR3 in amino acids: CASSEASGSLQYF. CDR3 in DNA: TGTGCCAGCAGTGAAGCTAGCGGGAGTCTCCAGTACTTC.

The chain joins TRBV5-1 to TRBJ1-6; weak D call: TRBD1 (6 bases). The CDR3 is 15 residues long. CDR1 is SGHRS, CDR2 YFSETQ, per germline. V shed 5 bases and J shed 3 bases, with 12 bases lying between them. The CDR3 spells CASSSDRSYNSPLHF. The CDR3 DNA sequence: TGCGCCAGCAGTTCTGACAGGAGCTATAATTCACCCCTCCACTTT.

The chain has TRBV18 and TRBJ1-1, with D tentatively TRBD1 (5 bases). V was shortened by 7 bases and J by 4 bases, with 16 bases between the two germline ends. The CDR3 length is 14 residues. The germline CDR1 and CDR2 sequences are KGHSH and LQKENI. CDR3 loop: CASYMMGGITEAFF. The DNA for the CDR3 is TGTGCCAGCTACATGATGGGGGGGATCACTGAAGCTTTCTTT.

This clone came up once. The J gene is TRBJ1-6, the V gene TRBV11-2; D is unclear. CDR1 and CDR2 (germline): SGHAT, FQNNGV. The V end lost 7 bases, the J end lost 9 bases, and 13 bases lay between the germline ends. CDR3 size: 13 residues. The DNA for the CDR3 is TGTGCCAGCACCCCATTTCGGGGTTCACCCCTCCACTTT. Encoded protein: CASTPFRGSPLHF.

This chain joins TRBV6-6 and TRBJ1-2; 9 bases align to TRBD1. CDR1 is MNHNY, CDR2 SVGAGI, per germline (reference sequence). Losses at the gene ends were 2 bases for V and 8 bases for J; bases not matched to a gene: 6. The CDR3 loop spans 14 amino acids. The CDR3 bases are TGTGCCAGCAGTTACCCCAGGACAGGGGAAGGCTACACCTTC. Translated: CASSYPRTGEGYTF.

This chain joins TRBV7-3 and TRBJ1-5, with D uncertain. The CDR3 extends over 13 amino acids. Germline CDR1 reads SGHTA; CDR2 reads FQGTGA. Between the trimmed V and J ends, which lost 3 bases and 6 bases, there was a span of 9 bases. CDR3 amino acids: CASSFDSAQPQHF. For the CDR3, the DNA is TGTGCCAGCAGCTTTGACTCAGCTCAGCCCCAGCATTTT.

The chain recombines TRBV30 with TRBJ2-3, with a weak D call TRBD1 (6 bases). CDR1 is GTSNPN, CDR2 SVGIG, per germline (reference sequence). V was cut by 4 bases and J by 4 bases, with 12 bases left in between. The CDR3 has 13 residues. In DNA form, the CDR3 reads TGTGCCTGGAAGCATTCAGGGGCAGATACGCAGTATTTT. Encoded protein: CAWKHSGADTQYF.

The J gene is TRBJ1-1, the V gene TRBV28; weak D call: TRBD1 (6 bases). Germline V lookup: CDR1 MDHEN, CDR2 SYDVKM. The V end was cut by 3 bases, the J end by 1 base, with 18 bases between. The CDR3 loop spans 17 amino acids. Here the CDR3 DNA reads TGTGCCAGCAGTTTCACGACAGGACGCTTATCGAACACTGAAGCTTTCTTT. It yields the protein CASSFTTGRLSNTEAFF.

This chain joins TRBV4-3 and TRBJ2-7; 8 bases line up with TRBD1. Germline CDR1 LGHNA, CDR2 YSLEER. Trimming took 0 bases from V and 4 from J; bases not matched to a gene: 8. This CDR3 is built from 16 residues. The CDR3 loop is CASSQDKRTGMYEQYF. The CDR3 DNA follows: TGCGCCAGCAGCCAAGATAAGAGGACAGGGATGTACGAGCAGTACTTC.